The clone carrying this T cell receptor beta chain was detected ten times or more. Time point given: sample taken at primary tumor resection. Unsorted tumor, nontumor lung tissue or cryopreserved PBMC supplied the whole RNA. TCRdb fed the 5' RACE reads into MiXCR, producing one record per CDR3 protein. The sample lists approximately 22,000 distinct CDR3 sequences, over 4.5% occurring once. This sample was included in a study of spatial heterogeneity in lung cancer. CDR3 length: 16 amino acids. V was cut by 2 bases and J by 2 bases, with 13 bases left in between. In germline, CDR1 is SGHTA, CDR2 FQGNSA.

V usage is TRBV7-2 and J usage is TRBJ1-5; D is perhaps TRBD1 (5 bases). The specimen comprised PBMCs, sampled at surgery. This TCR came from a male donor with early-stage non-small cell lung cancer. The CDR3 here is CASSLRGGVGNQPQHF. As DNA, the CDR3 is TGTGCCAGCAGCTTACGGGGCGGGGTGGGCAATCAGCCCCAGCATTTT.